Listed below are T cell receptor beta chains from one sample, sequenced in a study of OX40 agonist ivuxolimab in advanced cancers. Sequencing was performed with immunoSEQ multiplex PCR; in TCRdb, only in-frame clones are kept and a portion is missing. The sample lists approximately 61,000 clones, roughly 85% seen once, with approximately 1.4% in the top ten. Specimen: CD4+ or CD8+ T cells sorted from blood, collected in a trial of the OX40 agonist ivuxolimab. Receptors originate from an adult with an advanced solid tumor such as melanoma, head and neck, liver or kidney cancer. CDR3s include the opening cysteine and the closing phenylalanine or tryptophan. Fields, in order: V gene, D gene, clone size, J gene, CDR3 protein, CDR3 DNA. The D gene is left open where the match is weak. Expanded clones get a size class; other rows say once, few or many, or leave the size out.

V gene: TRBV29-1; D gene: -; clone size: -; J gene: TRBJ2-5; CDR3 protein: CSVDSGNQETQYF; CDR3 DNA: TGCAGCGTAGATTCCGGGAACCAAGAGACCCAGTACTTC
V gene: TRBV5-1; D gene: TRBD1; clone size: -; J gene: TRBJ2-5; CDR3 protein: CASSFRQGAQETQYF; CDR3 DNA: TGCGCCAGCAGCTTCCGACAGGGGGCCCAAGAGACCCAGTACTTC
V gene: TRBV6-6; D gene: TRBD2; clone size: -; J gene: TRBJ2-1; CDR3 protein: CASSQTSVSYNEQFF; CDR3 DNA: TGTGCCAGCAGTCAGACTAGCGTCTCCTACAATGAGCAGTTCTTC
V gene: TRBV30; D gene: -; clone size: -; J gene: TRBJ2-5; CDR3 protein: CAWTSKETQYF; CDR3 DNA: TGTGCCTGGACCTCGAAGGAGACCCAGTACTTC
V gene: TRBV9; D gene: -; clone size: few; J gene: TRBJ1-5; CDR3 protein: CASSAQGGNQPQHF; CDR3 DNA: TGTGCCAGCAGCGCCCAAGGAGGCAATCAGCCCCAGCATTTT
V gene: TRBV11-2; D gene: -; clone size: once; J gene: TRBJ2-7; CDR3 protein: CASSYSTGAYEQYF; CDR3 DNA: TGTGCCAGCAGCTATTCGACAGGCGCCTACGAGCAGTACTTC
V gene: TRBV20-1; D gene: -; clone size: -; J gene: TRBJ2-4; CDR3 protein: CSASAKNIQYF; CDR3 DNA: TGCAGTGCTTCGGCCAAAAACATTCAGTACTTC
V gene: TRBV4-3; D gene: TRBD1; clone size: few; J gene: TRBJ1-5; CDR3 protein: CASSQGPGGDQPQHF; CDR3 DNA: TGCGCCAGCAGCCAAGGCCCAGGGGGAGATCAGCCCCAGCATTTT
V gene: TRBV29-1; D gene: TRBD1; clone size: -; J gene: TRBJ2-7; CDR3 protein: CSVGQGTSSYEQYF; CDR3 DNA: TGCAGCGTTGGACAGGGGACCAGCTCCTACGAGCAGTACTTC
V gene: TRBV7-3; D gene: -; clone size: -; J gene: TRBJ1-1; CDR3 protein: CASSLSGVIEEAFF; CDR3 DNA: TGTGCCAGCAGCTTAAGCGGGGTTATCGAGGAAGCTTTCTTT
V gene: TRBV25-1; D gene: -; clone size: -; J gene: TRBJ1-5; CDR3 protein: CASSDRQANQPQHF; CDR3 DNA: TGTGCCAGCAGTGATAGACAGGCCAATCAGCCCCAGCATTTT